This T cell receptor (beta chain) emerged from a study of shared T cell receptors in the human thymus. The CDR3 sequence is 13 residues long. V lost 2 bases and J lost 5, with 11 bases in between. Germline V gene sequence: CDR1 SGHRS, CDR2 YFSETQ. Here immunoSEQ multiplex PCR was the method, and the copy in TCRdb shows in-frame clones only, minus some. The sample consists of 500,000 to 750,000 clones, approximately 88% of them appearing once. These data were likewise used in another study, on human thymus T cells. That source adds: Corrective surgery for congenital heart defects was being performed on the healthy Finnish infants who served as donors. Resections removed during corrective heart surgery provided the thymus tissue used. Thymic TCR repertoires of unrelated people reportedly overlapped highly.

This rearrangement joins TRBV5-1 to TRBJ2-7; no clear D. Sequencing was performed on thymocytes. The source of this sequence is a boy under two years old with a congenital heart defect. The CDR3 DNA is TGCGCCAGCAGCTTACCTAGTTTGGACGAGCAGTACTTC. Translated, it gives CASSLPSLDEQYF.